The rows below give T cell receptor beta chains drawn from one sample of a study of neurological immune-mediated disorders. TCRdb re-called the 5' RACE reads with MiXCR, one entry per CDR3 protein. The sample yields 55,000 to 75,000 distinct CDR3 sequences, 2.5% seen once. The sequenced material came from PBMCs. These receptors originate from a man aged 50 to 60 with multiple sclerosis. The conserved cysteine and the conserved F or W are not part of the CDR3 here. D genes are given only for firm matches.

>TRBJ2-7|TRBV20-1|TRBD1
SARGQGGYEQY
>TRBJ2-4|TRBV29-1|.
SVAGGHSDIQY
>TRBJ2-7|TRBV20-1|TRBD1
SARDPRTGHEQY
>TRBJ1-5|TRBV19|.
ASSPREWTKSNQPQH
>TRBJ2-7|TRBV28|.
ASSTAYEQY
>TRBJ1-3|TRBV18|.
ASSPSVNSGNTIY
>TRBJ2-7|TRBV7-6|.
ASSSRQGTSYEQY
>TRBJ1-6|TRBV7-8|.
ASSPPGNSPLH
>TRBJ1-1|TRBV11-2|.
ASSRGSLYEAF
>TRBJ1-4|TRBV18|.
ASSSLGDGEKLF
>TRBJ1-2|TRBV5-1|.
ASSLNRALYGYT
>TRBJ2-3|TRBV7-2|.
ASSFRGADTQY
>TRBJ2-1|TRBV6-2/TRBV6-3|TRBD1
ASSTYRGRNEQF
>TRBJ2-7|TRBV2|.
ASSEGEGNEQY
>TRBJ2-7|TRBV20-1|.
SARDLAVTGEQY
>TRBJ2-2|TRBV7-2|TRBD2
ASSLALLAGSIELF
>TRBJ1-2|TRBV29-1|.
SVDTRRTNYGYT
>TRBJ1-1|TRBV13|.
ASSADSSKRAF
>TRBJ2-3|TRBV5-1|.
ASSPTTDTQY
>TRBJ2-7|TRBV7-2|.
ASSFGRTYEQY
>TRBJ2-1|TRBV7-2|TRBD2
ASRTGTSGYNEQF
>TRBJ2-7|TRBV5-1|.
ASSLELGYEQY
>TRBJ2-7|TRBV11-2|.
ASSLRAAGLLYEQY
>TRBJ1-2|TRBV20-1|.
SARVTRVDGYT
>TRBJ2-5|TRBV5-1|.
ASSPRTQETQY
>TRBJ2-1|TRBV7-2|TRBD2
ASSPLANSYNEQF
>TRBJ2-5|TRBV7-8|.
ASSVAGSQETQY
>TRBJ2-3|TRBV20-1|TRBD2
SKLRTSEGGSGTDTQY
>TRBJ2-1|TRBV7-2|TRBD2
ASSFGGTKSYNEQF
>TRBJ1-1|TRBV20-1|.
SASHRSTEAF
>TRBJ2-7|TRBV7-8|TRBD2
ASSLKAGGPHEQY
>TRBJ2-5|TRBV7-8|.
ASSLSSGGSETQY
>TRBJ2-5|TRBV9|.
ASSVGKNQETQY
>TRBJ1-1|TRBV10-3|TRBD1
AISADRVGNTEAF
>TRBJ2-2|TRBV5-1|TRBD1
ASSLGDSANTGELF
>TRBJ2-3|TRBV6-5|TRBD2
ASRLAGGAGTDTQY
>TRBJ2-5|TRBV5-1|.
ASSRGLQETQY
>TRBJ1-2|TRBV5-6|.
ASSSTSYGYT
>TRBJ2-7|TRBV3-1|TRBD1
ASSQGQGSYEQY
>TRBJ1-4|TRBV20-1|.
SEVVREVATNEKLF
>TRBJ2-3|TRBV29-1|.
SVEDPNRFVSTQY
>TRBJ2-1|TRBV7-8|TRBD2
ASSFPGTSGGPSYNEQF
>TRBJ1-2|TRBV20-1|.
SAAFDLNGYT
>TRBJ1-2|TRBV7-9|.
ASSLVGTGGYT
>TRBJ1-2|TRBV12-3/TRBV12-4|.
ASSLLGRTAAQKGYT
>TRBJ1-3|TRBV12-3/TRBV12-4|.
ASSLFGTGPGNTIY
>TRBJ2-6|TRBV30|.
AWSVTPLDVWSGANVLT
>TRBJ2-5|TRBV11-2|TRBD1
ASSLVTGGQETQY
>TRBJ1-2|TRBV27|TRBD1
ASRQGYYGYT
>TRBJ2-5|TRBV5-6|.
ASIPWGQETQY
>TRBJ2-1|TRBV20-1|TRBD2
SARGGGGATEQF
>TRBJ1-5|TRBV7-8|.
ASSPRTPNIVAGTSNQPQH